The 6 T cell receptor beta chains reported below all come from one sample, sequenced in a study of blood T cell repertoires in COVID-19 (dated by TCRdb to about 2020). Receptor amplification or capture employed the immunoSEQ multiplex PCR assay. Imported from immuneACCESS, the table was reduced by TCRdb to in-frame sequences with V and J called. These copies leave out some clones; in studies compared against another copy, an unresolved V gene accounts for under half, and the cause of the remainder is not known. The sample records more than 85,000 clones, around 75% of which are singletons. The ten top clones hold roughly 24% of the sample. Sequencing was performed on peripheral blood. These receptors originate from a man between 70 and 80 years old with acute or convalescent COVID-19.

J is TRBJ1-6 and V is TRBV5-5; D perhaps matches TRBD1 (6 bases). From germline, CDR1 is SGHKS and CDR2 YYEKEE (reference sequence). Trimming left V 3 bases short and J 8 bases short, with 12 bases between. CDR3 length equals 14 residues. Here the CDR3 reads CASSSQGSYSPLHF. The CDR3, as DNA: TGTGCCAGCAGCTCCCAGGGGTCGTATTCACCCCTCCACTTT.

The genes are TRBV6-5 and TRBJ1-2; D unresolved. V gave up 0 bases and J gave up 2 bases, with 7 bases separating them. The CDR3 is 14 amino acids. CDR1 is MNHEY and CDR2 is SVGAGI in the germline V gene. The CDR3 region is CASSYSAGNYGYTF. The CDR3 region has the DNA TGTGCCAGCAGTTACTCAGCAGGAAACTATGGCTACACCTTC.

The V gene is TRBV7-2, the J gene TRBJ1-2; no definite D call. The CDR3 is 13 residues long. The V end lost 0 bases, the J end lost 4 bases, and 6 bases lay between the germline ends. Germline V lookup: CDR1 SGHTA, CDR2 FQGNSA. The CDR3 bases are TGTGCCAGCAGCTTAGCGAGGGTCTATGGCTACACCTTC. This sequence encodes CASSLARVYGYTF.

The genes are TRBV10-3 and TRBJ2-7; TRBD2 matches at 11 bases. CDR1 is ENHRY, CDR2 SYGVKD, per germline. Trimming at V came to 10 bases and at J to 3 bases, leaving 5 bases not matched to a gene. The CDR3 length is 13 residues. CDR3 in DNA: TGTGCCACAGGACTAGCGGGTTACTACGAGCAGTACTTC. It translates to CATGLAGYYEQYF.

The chain joins TRBV3-1 (or the pseudogene TRBV3-2) to TRBJ1-2; 9 positions match TRBD1. Germline lookup yields CDR1 LGHDT and CDR2 YNNKEL (reference sequence). J gave up 7 bases and V 5 bases, and 8 bases lay outside the gene matches. This CDR3 region has 14 residues. The DNA for the CDR3 is TGTGCCAGCAGCTACCGGGACAGGGAAGGTGGCTACACCTTC. It is translated as CASSYRDREGGYTF.

V gene TRBV11-2 combines with J gene TRBJ2-7; D possibly corresponds to TRBD2 (6 bases). Germline assignment: CDR1 SGHAT and CDR2 FQNNGV. The ends were cut back, 5 bases at V and 2 bases at J, with 16 bases in the middle. The CDR3 extends over 15 amino acids. In DNA, the CDR3 is TGTGCCAGCAGCCCCACCCCTAGCGATACCTACGAGCAGTACTTC. This gives the protein CASSPTPSDTYEQYF.